One T cell receptor (beta chain) is described in this entry. The antigen is not known. Germline values: CDR1 MNHEY, CDR2 SMNVEV (reference sequence). V lost 0 bases and J 5 bases, leaving 7 bases between the germline ends. The CDR3 runs 13 residues. The time point denotes: less than 15 months of natalizumab therapy. Multiple sclerosis patients on natalizumab who never developed PML served as longitudinally sampled controls. The data were obtained in a study of multiple sclerosis patients with progressive multifocal leukoencephalopathy. Findings of the study overall: Before and during natalizumab, the clones expanded at PML already existed. No common TRBV or TRBJ usage or pairing appeared at PML. Most PML patients had lower entropy, suggesting less diverse TRB repertoires.

Sequencing was performed with immunoSEQ multiplex PCR; in TCRdb, only in-frame clones are kept and a portion is missing. The sample has about 30,000 clones, around 90% seen once. The TCR sequence derives from a human donor with multiple sclerosis. This specimen consisted of PBMCs, obtained from a patient treated with natalizumab. This chain connects TRBV27 to TRBJ1-1; no firm D call. The CDR3 DNA sequence: TGTGCCAGCAGTTTATCGATATCGACTGAAGCTTTCTTT. It translates to CASSLSISTEAFF.